This TCR beta chain is from a study of spatial heterogeneity in lung cancer. Turning to the study itself: Samples were obtained from more than 70 donors, all untreated early-stage non-small cell lung cancer patients.

The time point: blood at routine non-recurrence follow-up after resection. In each case, whole RNA from tumor, nontumor lung or frozen PBMC was sequenced unsorted. Using its own MiXCR run on the 5' RACE reads, TCRdb lists one record per CDR3 protein. Among roughly 26,000 distinct CDR3 sequences listed, under 6.5% were seen once. This clonotype was counted many times. From germline, CDR1 is SGHNT and CDR2 YYREEE (reference sequence). This CDR3 is built from 15 residues. Trimming cost V 1 base and J 2 bases; bases outside gene matches: 3. The TCR originated in a male donor with early-stage non-small cell lung cancer. The chain combines TRBV5-4 with TRBJ2-3; TRBD2 matches 8 bases. Sequencing was performed on PBMCs, taken at follow-up. CDR3 DNA: TGTGCCAGCAGCTTGAAGCGGGGGAACACAGATACGCAGTATTTT. Its protein product is CASSLKRGNTDTQYF.